These 21 T cell receptor beta chains were all obtained from the same sample, sequenced in a study of PD-1 blockade in classical Hodgkin lymphoma. Libraries were prepared by immunoSEQ multiplex PCR; TCRdb keeps only in-frame clonotypes and omits some of them. The table has 80,000 to 100,000 clones, about 92% seen once. The time point: cycle 4 day 1 (C4D1), after more than five weeks of nivolumab. Following autologous stem cell transplantation, relapse occurred in every patient, and exposure to brentuximab vedotin varied. Here the sequenced sample was peripheral blood mononuclear cells (PBMCs), taken before the fourth cycle of nivolumab. These receptors were obtained from a human donor with classical Hodgkin lymphoma.

J is TRBJ2-1 and V is TRBV6-5, with D possibly TRBD2 on 5 matching bases. The germline V gene encodes CDR1 MNHEY and CDR2 SVGAGI. CDR3 length equals 15 residues. With 5 bases removed from V and 1 base from J, the gap between germline ends came to 12 bases. CDR3 protein: CASSRAGVSYNEQFF. The CDR3 DNA is TGTGCCAGCAGTCGAGCCGGGGTTTCCTACAATGAGCAGTTCTTC.

The chain recombines TRBV5-1 with TRBJ2-2; no reliable D call. CDR1 is SGHRS, CDR2 YFSETQ, per germline. The CDR3 spans 16 residues. V dropped 0 bases and J dropped 1 base, with 10 bases sitting between them. This CDR3 is CASSLEVILNTGELFF. The CDR3 DNA reads as TGCGCCAGCAGCTTGGAAGTAATCCTGAACACCGGGGAGCTGTTTTTT.

This clone was detected once. The rearrangement joins TRBV19 to TRBJ2-2; D is tentatively TRBD1 or TRBD2 (5 bases each). Between the trimmed V and J ends, which lost 2 bases and 5 bases, there was a span of 12 bases. The CDR3 covers 15 residues. CDR1 and CDR2 (germline): LNHDA, SQIVND (reference sequence). The CDR3: CASSISRERTGELFF. CDR3 nucleotide sequence: TGTGCCAGTAGTATATCCAGGGAGAGAACCGGGGAGCTGTTTTTT.

The chain joins TRBV4-2 to TRBJ2-1; D unclear. Germline CDR1 and CDR2: LGHNA and YNFKEQ. The ends were cut back, 0 bases at V and 10 bases at J, with 19 bases in the middle. The CDR3 is 16 residues long. CDR3 region: CASSQEVGVRVGEQFF. The CDR3 DNA follows: TGTGCCAGCAGCCAAGAGGTCGGCGTTCGGGTGGGCGAGCAGTTCTTC.

The chain links TRBV6-5 to TRBJ1-6; 8 nucleotides align to TRBD1. After removal of 0 bases from V and 13 bases from J, the junction contained 8 bases not matched to a gene. This CDR3 has 15 amino acids. Germline V gene sequence: CDR1 MNHEY, CDR2 SVGAGI. CDR3 coding DNA: TGTGCCAGCAGTTACTCTGGACAGGGAGGGTCCCCCCTCCACTTT. Encoded protein: CASSYSGQGGSPLHF.

With respect to this clone: Different DNA sequences within this sample yield the same CDR3. The chain combines TRBV7-9 with TRBJ2-7; D not certain. Trimming cost V 5 bases and J 3 bases, with 5 bases left between them. Germline CDR1 reads SEHNR; CDR2 reads FQNEAQ (reference sequence). CDR3 length: 11 amino acids. The CDR3 DNA reads TGTGCCAGCAGCCTAAACTACGAGCAGTACTTC. This encodes CASSLNYEQYF.

The chain has TRBV18 and TRBJ1-6, with 9 bases lining up with TRBD1. The V and J ends lost 4 bases and 9 bases, in that order; junction bases with no gene match: 4. Germline V gene sequence: CDR1 KGHSH, CDR2 LQKENI. The CDR3 sequence is 14 residues long. The CDR3 is CASSQDRGGSPLHF. CDR3 DNA sequence: TGTGCCAGCTCACAGGACAGGGGAGGTTCACCCCTCCACTTT.

This rearrangement joins TRBV6-6 to TRBJ1-1, with a possible D match to TRBD1 (6 bases). Germline CDR1 MNHNY, CDR2 SVGAGI (reference sequence). This CDR3 has 14 amino acids. V lost 7 bases, J lost 0 bases, and 12 bases lay in between. The CDR3 loop reads CASNQGGLNTEAFF. The CDR3 region has the DNA TGTGCCAGCAATCAAGGGGGTTTGAACACTGAAGCTTTCTTT.

This clone is a singleton in its sample. The V and J genes are TRBV19 and TRBJ2-7; 10 bases are a match to TRBD2. CDR1 and CDR2 (germline): LNHDA, SQIVND (reference sequence). CDR3 length: 15 residues. The V segment lost 5 bases and the J segment 1 base; nucleotides outside the gene matches: 5. CDR3 nucleotides: TGTGCCAGTAGTGTAGGACTAGCGGTTTCCTACGAGCAGTACTTC. Translating gives CASSVGLAVSYEQYF.

The CDR3 DNA sequence: TGTGCCAGCAGTGTTTACGAGCAGTACTTC. This sequence encodes CASSVYEQYF. The chain recombines TRBV2 with TRBJ2-7, with D unclear. Per germline, CDR1 SNHLY and CDR2 FYNNEI. Trimming pared 4 bases from V and 4 bases from J, leaving 2 bases between. The CDR3 runs to 10 residues.

The chain couples TRBV6-1 to TRBJ2-1, with 7 bases matching TRBD2. Germline loops: CDR1 MNHNS, CDR2 SASEGT. Trimming removed 5 bases from V and 5 bases from J; junction bases left unmatched: 3. This CDR3 comprises 13 residues. The CDR3 loop is CASSLAANNEQFF. The DNA for the CDR3 is TGTGCCAGCAGTCTAGCGGCAAACAATGAGCAGTTCTTC.

The chain employs TRBV4-1 and TRBJ1-5; TRBD1 agrees at 8 bases. Germline V gene sequence: CDR1 MGHRA, CDR2 YSYEKL. CDR3 size: 16 residues. V dropped 1 base and J dropped 4; count of bases not matched to a gene: 6. CDR3 amino acids: CASSQAGTGKNQPQHF. Here the CDR3 DNA reads TGCGCCAGCAGCCAAGCTGGGACAGGAAAAAATCAGCCCCAGCATTTT.

This clone occurred once. The V call is TRBV28, the J call TRBJ1-5, with a possible D match to TRBD1 (6 bases). Germline CDR1 reads MDHEN; CDR2 reads SYDVKM. This CDR3 region has 16 residues. V was trimmed by 7 bases and J by 9 bases, leaving 25 bases between them. The CDR3 DNA follows: TGTGCCAGCATCGGGGTTGGGCAGGGGATACCTCGGCCCCAGCATTTT. Residues: CASIGVGQGIPRPQHF.

This chain uses TRBV27 with TRBJ2-5, with D maybe TRBD1 (6 bases). Judging by the DNA end, TRBJ2-7 fits better; the J call may be wrong. The CDR3 totals 14 residues. Germline V gene data show CDR1 as MNHEY and CDR2 as SMNVEV (reference sequence). This CDR3 reads CASSGQLSSYEQYF. The CDR3 DNA reads as TGTGCCAGCAGTGGACAGCTGAGCTCCTACGAGCAGTACTTC.

The chain uses TRBV23-1 and TRBJ2-7, with a tentative D call TRBD2 (5 bases). TRBV23-1 counts as an open reading frame of uncertain function. CDR3 length: 16 residues. Trimming took off 2 bases at V and 3 bases at J, with 17 bases between the two ends. This chain's CDR3 is CASSQVNPGEVYEQYF. For the CDR3, the DNA is TGCGCCAGCAGTCAAGTCAATCCCGGGGAAGTCTACGAGCAGTACTTC.

This rearrangement joins TRBV28 to TRBJ1-1; D unresolved. The CDR3 sequence is 17 residues long. Looked up from germline, CDR1 is MDHEN and CDR2 is SYDVKM. V was shortened by 5 bases and J by 8 bases, with 27 bases between the two germline ends. The CDR3 is CASSLLRVPSQVKEAFF. CDR3 bases: TGTGCCAGCAGTCTTCTCCGGGTGCCCTCTCAGGTCAAGGAAGCTTTCTTT. Looking up the rest from reference TRBV28 and TRBJ1-1 gives the full variable domain: DVKVTQSSRYLVKRTGEKVFLECVQDMDHENMFWYRQDPGLGLRLIYFSYDVKMKEKGDIPEGYSVSREKKERFSLILESASTNQTSMYLCASSLLRVPSQVKEAFFGQGTRLTVV.

The CDR3 region is CAWRGDRGRSGNTIYF. The CDR3 region has the DNA TGTGCCTGGAGGGGGGACAGGGGGCGATCTGGAAACACCATATATTTT. The chain couples TRBV30 to TRBJ1-3; 12 nucleotides match TRBD1. The V and J ends lost 3 bases and 1 base, in that order; junction bases with no gene match: 4. Germline CDR1 is GTSNPN and CDR2 is SVGIG (reference sequence). The CDR3 spans 16 residues.

The chain is built from TRBV7-8 and TRBJ2-7, with TRBD1 as a possible D gene (7 bases). The CDR3 spans 14 residues. V lost 5 bases and J 2 bases, leaving 13 bases between the germline ends. Germline V gene data show CDR1 as SGHVS and CDR2 as FQNEAQ. CDR3 DNA sequence: TGTGCCAGCAGCCCGCGGGACAGAACCTACGAGCAGTACTTC. Translated: CASSPRDRTYEQYF.

Only one count was recorded for this clone. CDR3 in DNA: TGTGCTAGTGGTCTGAAAAGCATCTTCTCCTACAATGAGCAGTTCTTC. Translated: CASGLKSIFSYNEQFF. V is TRBV12-5 and J is TRBJ2-1; D is ambiguous. V was cut by 5 bases and J by 0 bases, with 14 bases left in between. CDR3 length equals 16 residues. CDR1 and CDR2 from the germline V gene are LGHNT and FRNRAP.

Relative to its sample, this clone is medium-sized (0.01 to 0.1%). The genes are TRBV5-1 and TRBJ2-3; 7 bases agree with TRBD2. Germline V CDR1 and CDR2: SGHRS, YFSETQ. J was trimmed by 1 base and V by 0 bases; bases with no gene match: 5. This CDR3 comprises 16 residues. CDR3: CASSLVKLAGTDTQYF. CDR3 coding DNA: TGCGCCAGCAGCTTGGTCAAGCTAGCGGGCACAGATACGCAGTATTTT.

This clone was found once. The rearrangement uses TRBV11-2 and TRBJ1-2; 9 bases are shared with TRBD1. V was pared by 0 bases and J by 5 bases, with 1 base of the junction left unmatched. The CDR3 sequence is 14 residues long. Germline assignment: CDR1 SGHAT and CDR2 FQNNGV. The CDR3 sequence: CASSLEGTGYGYTF. DNA of the CDR3: TGTGCCAGCAGCTTAGAAGGGACAGGGTATGGCTACACCTTC.